The subject of this entry is one T cell receptor (beta chain). This record belongs to a study of blood T cell repertoires in COVID-19. Germline V gene data show CDR1 as SEHNR and CDR2 as FQNEAQ (reference sequence). V was shortened by 5 bases and J by 7 bases, with 18 bases between the two germline ends. This CDR3 comprises 15 residues. Sequenced by immunoSEQ multiplex PCR; TCRdb stores in-frame clones only, minus some. The sample yields 200,000 to 250,000 clones, more than 70% seen once. The clonotype was recovered from a woman aged 55-75 years with acute or convalescent COVID-19. This rearrangement joins TRBV7-9 to TRBJ1-5; a weak D match, TRBD1 (6 bases). Material for sequencing was peripheral blood. CDR3 protein: CASSPGGGVGQPQHF. The CDR3 DNA sequence: TGTGCCAGCAGCCCAGGAGGGGGGGTGGGACAGCCCCAGCATTTT.